The source of this T cell receptor (beta chain) is a study of T cells after yellow fever vaccination. About the study: Those fractions that held only low numbers of cells were prepared using the SMART-Seq v4 Ultra Low Input RNA kit.

Study-level findings and limits: Most primary-vaccination clones recurred post-booster (just under 98% CD4, roughly 87% CD8). The secondary T-cell response peaked on day 5, not day 15, but was weaker.

On this clonotype itself: The antigen is not known.

TCRdb called the 5' RACE reads again in MiXCR, with one record for every CDR3 protein. The table has 350,000 to 450,000 distinct CDR3 sequences, around 6.5% seen once. Germline V gives CDR1 LNHDA, CDR2 SQIVND (reference sequence). The CDR3 contains 13 residues. Trimming pared 7 bases from V and 0 bases from J, leaving 8 bases between. The TCR originated in a man aged 30 to 45 who received the YFV17D yellow fever vaccine. Material: PBMCs, obtained 5 days after the yellow fever booster vaccination. The gene calls are TRBV19 and TRBJ2-3; no definite D call. This chain's CDR3 is CASNSGSTDTQYF. CDR3 DNA sequence: TGTGCCAGTAATTCCGGGAGCACAGATACGCAGTATTTT.